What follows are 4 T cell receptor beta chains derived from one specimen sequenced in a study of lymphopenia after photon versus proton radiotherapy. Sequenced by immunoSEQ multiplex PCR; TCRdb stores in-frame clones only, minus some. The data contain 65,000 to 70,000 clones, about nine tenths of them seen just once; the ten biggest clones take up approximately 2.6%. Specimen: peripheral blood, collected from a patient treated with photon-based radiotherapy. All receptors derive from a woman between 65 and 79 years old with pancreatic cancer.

The CDR3 sequence: CASSQVLAGDVTDTQYF. The CDR3 DNA sequence: TGCGCCAGCAGCCAAGTTTTGGCGGGAGATGTCACAGATACGCAGTATTTT. This rearrangement joins TRBV4-3 to TRBJ2-3, with 7 positions matching TRBD2. The CDR3 runs 17 residues. The junction had 9 bases not matched to a gene; V was cut back by 1 base and J by 2 bases. Germline lookup yields CDR1 LGHNA and CDR2 YSLEER.

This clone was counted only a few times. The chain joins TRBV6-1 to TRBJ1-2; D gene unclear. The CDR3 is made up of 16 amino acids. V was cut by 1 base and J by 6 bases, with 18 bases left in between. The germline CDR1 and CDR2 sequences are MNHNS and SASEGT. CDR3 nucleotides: TGTGCCAGCAGTGAAGGGGTGGGAGAAATGAGTAATGGCTACACCTTC. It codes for CASSEGVGEMSNGYTF.

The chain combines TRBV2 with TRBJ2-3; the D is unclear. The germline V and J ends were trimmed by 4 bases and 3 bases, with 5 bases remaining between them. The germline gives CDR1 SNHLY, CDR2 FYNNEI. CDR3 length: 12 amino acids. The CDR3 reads CASSVITDTQYF. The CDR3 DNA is TGTGCCAGCAGTGTTATAACAGATACGCAGTATTTT.

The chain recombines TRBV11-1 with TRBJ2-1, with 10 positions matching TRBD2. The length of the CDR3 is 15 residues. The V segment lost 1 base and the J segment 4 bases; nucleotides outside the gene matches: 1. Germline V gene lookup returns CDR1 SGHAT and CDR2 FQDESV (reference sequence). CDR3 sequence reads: CASSLEAGGYNEQFF. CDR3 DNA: TGTGCCAGCAGCTTAGAAGCGGGAGGGTACAATGAGCAGTTCTTC.